This T cell receptor beta chain originates from a study of blood T cell repertoires in COVID-19. Study details: Italy, Spain and the United States were the sources of the convalescent and acute COVID-19 samples.

Using immunoSEQ multiplex PCR, the repertoire was profiled, and TCRdb retains in-frame clones only, with some absent. The sample yields under 300,000 clones, 70% to 90% seen once. Germline values: CDR1 LGHDT, CDR2 YNNKEL (reference sequence). There are 16 residues in the CDR3. Trimming removed 1 base from V and 4 bases from J; junction bases left unmatched: 8. This sequence originates from a man in his thirties or forties who had recovered from COVID-19. The rearrangement links TRBV3-1 (or the pseudogene TRBV3-2) to TRBJ2-7; the match to TRBD1 covers 9 bases. Material: peripheral blood. CDR3 sequence: CASSQAGTGPRYEQYF. The CDR3 nucleotides read TGTGCCAGCAGCCAAGCGGGGACAGGGCCGCGGTACGAGCAGTACTTC.